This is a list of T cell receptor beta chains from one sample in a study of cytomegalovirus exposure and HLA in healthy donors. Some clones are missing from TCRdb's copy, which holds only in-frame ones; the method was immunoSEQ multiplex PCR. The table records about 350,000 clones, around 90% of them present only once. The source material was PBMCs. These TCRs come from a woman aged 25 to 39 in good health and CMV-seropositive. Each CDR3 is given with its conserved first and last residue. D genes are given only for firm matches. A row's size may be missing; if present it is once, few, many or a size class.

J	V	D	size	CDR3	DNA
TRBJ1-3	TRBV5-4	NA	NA	CASSFGSGNTIYF	TGTGCCAGCAGCTTCGGCTCTGGAAACACCATATATTTT
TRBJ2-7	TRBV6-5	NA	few	CASSYLAGNPYEQYF	TGTGCCAGCAGTTACTTAGCAGGGAATCCCTACGAGCAGTACTTC
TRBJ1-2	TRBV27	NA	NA	CASSLMAGFGYGYTF	TGTGCCAGCAGTTTAATGGCAGGGTTCGGTTATGGCTACACCTTC
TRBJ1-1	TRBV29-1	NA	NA	CSATVNTEAFF	TGCAGCGCCACGGTGAACACTGAAGCTTTCTTT
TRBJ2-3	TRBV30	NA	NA	CAWSPQADTQYF	TGTGCCTGGAGTCCCCAGGCAGATACGCAGTATTTT
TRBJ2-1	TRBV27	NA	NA	CASSLRNNWNEQFF	TGTGCCAGCAGTTTACGAAATAATTGGAATGAGCAGTTCTTC
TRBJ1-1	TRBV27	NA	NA	CASSWAPGSMNTEAFF	TGTGCCAGCAGTTGGGCGCCGGGCAGTATGAACACTGAAGCTTTCTTT
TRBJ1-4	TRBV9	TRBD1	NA	CASSGYRGEKLFF	TGTGCCAGCAGCGGTTACAGGGGCGAAAAACTGTTTTTT
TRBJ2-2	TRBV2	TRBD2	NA	CASSEPPGLAGDSTGELFF	TGTGCCAGCAGTGAACCGCCGGGACTAGCGGGAGATAGCACCGGGGAGCTGTTTTTT
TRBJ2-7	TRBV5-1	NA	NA	CASSLARSYEQYF	TGCGCCAGCAGCTTGGCCCGGTCTTACGAGCAGTACTTC
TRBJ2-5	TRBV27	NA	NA	CASGRKQETQYF	TGTGCCAGCGGCCGCAAACAGGAGACCCAGTACTTC
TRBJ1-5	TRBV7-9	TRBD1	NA	CASSLDGQGNQPQHF	TGTGCCAGCAGTTTAGATGGACAGGGTAATCAGCCCCAGCATTTT
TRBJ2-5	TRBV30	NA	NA	CAWSGRETQYF	TGTGCCTGGAGTGGGAGGGAGACCCAGTACTTC
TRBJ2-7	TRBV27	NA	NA	CASSMDGRSYEQYF	TGTGCCAGCAGTATGGACGGAAGATCCTACGAGCAGTACTTC
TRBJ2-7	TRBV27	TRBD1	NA	CASSASPGQGTNYEQYF	TGTGCCAGCAGTGCCAGCCCGGGACAGGGGACAAACTACGAGCAGTACTTC
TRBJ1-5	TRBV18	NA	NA	CASSLTADANQPQHF	TGTGCCAGCTCACTGACCGCGGACGCAAATCAGCCCCAGCATTTT
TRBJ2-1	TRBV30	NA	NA	CAWLSSARGSYNEQFF	TGTGCCTGGTTATCCTCAGCGAGGGGCTCCTACAATGAGCAGTTCTTC
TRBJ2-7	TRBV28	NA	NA	CASSLTYNDYEQYF	TGTGCCAGCAGTTTGACCTACAATGACTACGAGCAGTACTTC
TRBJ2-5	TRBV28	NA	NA	CASSLERGQETQYF	TGTGCCAGCAGTTTAGAGAGGGGCCAAGAGACCCAGTACTTC
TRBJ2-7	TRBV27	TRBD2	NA	CASSPGLAGVYEQYF	TGTGCCAGCAGTCCAGGACTAGCGGGAGTATACGAGCAGTACTTC
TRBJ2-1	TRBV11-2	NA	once	CASSLVRMYEQFF	TGTGCCAGCAGCTTAGTTCGGATGTATGAGCAGTTCTTC
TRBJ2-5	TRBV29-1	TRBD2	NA	CSVGGRLAGGETQYF	TGCAGCGTTGGGGGGAGACTAGCGGGAGGGGAGACCCAGTACTTC
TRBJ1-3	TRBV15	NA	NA	CATSRDLGSGNTIYF	TGTGCCACCAGCAGAGATCTGGGAAGTGGAAACACCATATATTTT
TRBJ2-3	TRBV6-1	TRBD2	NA	CASSEAGGHDTQYF	TGTGCCAGCAGTGAGGCGGGGGGGCATGATACGCAGTATTTT
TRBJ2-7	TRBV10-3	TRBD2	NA	CAISGTEYEQYF	TGTGCCATTAGCGGGACTGAGTACGAGCAGTACTTC
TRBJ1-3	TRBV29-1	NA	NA	CSVVSSSGNTIYF	TGCAGCGTTGTTTCTTCGTCTGGAAACACCATATATTTT
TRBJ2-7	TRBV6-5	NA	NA	CASSYLGSGEQYF	TGTGCCAGCAGTTACCTAGGTAGCGGCGAGCAGTACTTC
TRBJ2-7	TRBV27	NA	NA	CASSLGPNPLYEQYF	TGTGCCAGCAGTTTGGGCCCCAACCCTCTCTACGAGCAGTACTTC
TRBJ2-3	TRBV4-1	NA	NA	CASSQDRTSDTQYF	TGCGCCAGCAGCCAAGATAGGACTTCAGATACGCAGTATTTT
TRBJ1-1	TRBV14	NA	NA	CASSPVGDTEAFF	TGTGCCAGCAGCCCAGTTGGGGACACTGAAGCTTTCTTT
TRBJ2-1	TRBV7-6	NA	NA	CASSLDGRAYNEQFF	TGTGCCAGCAGCTTAGACGGGAGAGCCTACAATGAGCAGTTCTTC
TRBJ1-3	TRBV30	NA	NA	CAWSPRGSGNTIYF	TGTGCCTGGAGTCCCAGGGGATCTGGAAACACCATATATTTT
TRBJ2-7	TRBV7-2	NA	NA	CASSAPGRNSYEQYF	TGTGCCAGCAGCGCCCCCGGGAGAAACTCCTACGAGCAGTACTTC
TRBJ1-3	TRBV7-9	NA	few	CASSSGWAGRAGNTIYF	TGTGCCAGCAGCTCCGGATGGGCAGGGCGGGCTGGAAACACCATATATTTT
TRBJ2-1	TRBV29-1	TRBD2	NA	CSVPGTSVYEQFF	TGCAGCGTCCCCGGGACTAGCGTCTATGAGCAGTTCTTC
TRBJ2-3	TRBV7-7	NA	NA	CASSLAEADTQYF	TGTGCCAGCAGCTTAGCCGAGGCAGATACGCAGTATTTT
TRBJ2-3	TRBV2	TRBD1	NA	CASLGDSPRSDTQYF	TGTGCCAGCCTGGGGGACAGCCCCCGGTCGGATACGCAGTATTTT
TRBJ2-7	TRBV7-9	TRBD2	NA	CASRTLGGINSYEQYF	TGTGCCAGCCGCACTCTGGGAGGGATTAACTCCTACGAGCAGTACTTC
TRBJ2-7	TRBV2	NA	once	CASAQTGSPYEQYF	TGTGCCAGCGCTCAGACAGGTTCTCCCTACGAGCAGTACTTC
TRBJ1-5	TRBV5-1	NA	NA	CASSAGDGHSNQPQHF	TGCGCCAGCAGCGCCGGGGACGGGCATAGCAATCAGCCCCAGCATTTT
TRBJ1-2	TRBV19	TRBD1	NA	CASRILTGGNYGYTF	TGTGCCAGTAGGATACTGACAGGGGGTAACTATGGCTACACCTTC
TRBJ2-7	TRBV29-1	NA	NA	CSVDTQDYEQYF	TGCAGCGTTGATACACAGGACTACGAGCAGTACTTC
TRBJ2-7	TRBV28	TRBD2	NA	CASSKGLAGGRYF	TGTGCCAGCAGTAAGGGACTAGCGGGAGGCCGGTACTTC
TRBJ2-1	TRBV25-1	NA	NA	CASSEGYRYNEQFF	TGTGCCAGCAGTGAAGGGTACCGCTACAATGAGCAGTTCTTC
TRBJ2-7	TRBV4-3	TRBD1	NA	CASSQGERDRGYEQYF	TGCGCCAGCAGCCAAGGGGAACGAGACAGGGGATACGAGCAGTACTTC
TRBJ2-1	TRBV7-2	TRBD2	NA	CASSLIAGRGNEQFF	TGTGCCAGCAGCTTAATAGCGGGGCGAGGCAATGAGCAGTTCTTC
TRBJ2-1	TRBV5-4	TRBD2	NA	CASSFGGGGPQGQFF	TGTGCCAGCAGCTTTGGCGGGGGGGGACCACAGGGGCAGTTCTTC
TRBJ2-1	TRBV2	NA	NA	CAIYSGIRGNEQFF	TGTGCCATCTATAGTGGAATCCGGGGTAATGAGCAGTTCTTC
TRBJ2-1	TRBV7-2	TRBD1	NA	CASSLGQQGGLEQFF	TGTGCCAGCAGCTTAGGGCAACAAGGGGGCCTAGAGCAGTTCTTC